A single sample gave rise to the 24 T cell receptor beta chains below, sequenced in a study of T cell repertoires and Cas9 in healthy adults. The repertoire was sequenced with immunoSEQ multiplex PCR; TCRdb's copy has only in-frame clones and lacks some. The sample holds 20,000 to 25,000 clones; about 88% are singletons and the top ten take 0.6% to 0.8%. The specimen sequenced was CD4+ effector T cells (CD127+, CD25-, CD137-, CD154-) from PBMCs; culture status not recorded. All receptors come from a human donor in good health.

This clone was seen once. The chain couples TRBV7-8 to TRBJ2-3, with 9 nucleotides matching TRBD2. This CDR3 is built from 15 residues. Germline-derived CDR1 and CDR2 are SGHVS and FQNEAQ. J lost 5 bases, V lost 5 bases, and 8 bases had no gene match. The CDR3 nucleotides read TGTGCCAGCAGCCTGGGACTAGCAACACAAGATACGCAGTATTTT. It is translated as CASSLGLATQDTQYF.

The V and J genes are TRBV2 and TRBJ1-4, with TRBD1 matching over 7 bases. The CDR3 has 15 amino acids. The V gene end was trimmed by 5 bases and the J gene end by 6 bases; junction bases not matched to a gene: 9. Germline V gene lookup returns CDR1 SNHLY and CDR2 FYNNEI. DNA of the CDR3: TGTGCCAGCAGTCCGCCGACAGGGAGGTATGAAAAACTGTTTTTT. Protein: CASSPPTGRYEKLFF.

The CDR3 here is CASKKGGSNQPQHF. For the CDR3, the DNA is TGTGCCAGCAAGAAGGGGGGGAGCAATCAGCCCCAGCATTTT. The gene calls are TRBV2 and TRBJ1-5; D is possibly TRBD1 (6 bases). The germline V gene encodes CDR1 SNHLY and CDR2 FYNNEI. The V end was cut by 7 bases, the J end by 1 base, with 11 bases between. This CDR3 is 14 amino acids long.

This clone was recorded only once. The V call is TRBV7-9, the J call TRBJ1-6; 7 bases agree with TRBD1. CDR1 is SEHNR and CDR2 is FQNEAQ in the germline V gene (reference sequence). V was pared by 4 bases and J by 5 bases, with 2 bases of the junction left unmatched. The CDR3 extends over 14 amino acids. As DNA, the CDR3 is TGTGCCAGCAGCTACGGACAGGATAATTCACCCCTCCACTTT. Translation gives CASSYGQDNSPLHF.

V usage is TRBV2 and J usage is TRBJ2-4; D is unclear. Germline assignment: CDR1 SNHLY and CDR2 FYNNEI. V dropped 6 bases and J dropped 6 bases, with 15 bases sitting between them. This CDR3 region has 14 residues. In DNA form, the CDR3 reads TGTGCCAGCAGCCGGACCGTTATTGTAAACATTCAGTACTTC. It specifies CASSRTVIVNIQYF.

V and J are TRBV6-4 and TRBJ2-1, with 14 positions matching TRBD2. J was trimmed by 1 base and V by 2 bases; bases with no gene match: 4. Germline values: CDR1 MRHNA, CDR2 SNTAGT. The CDR3 extends over 18 amino acids. This CDR3 reads CASSDGTSGGLSYNEQFF. CDR3 in DNA: TGTGCCAGCAGTGACGGGACTAGCGGGGGCCTTTCCTACAATGAGCAGTTCTTC.

CDR3 loop: CASSVGAGLLTDTQYF. As DNA, the CDR3 is TGTGCCAGCAGCGTAGGAGCGGGGCTACTCACAGATACGCAGTATTTT. The chain carries TRBV9 and TRBJ2-3; the match to TRBD2 covers 7 bases. The CDR3 consists of 16 residues. V dropped 0 bases and J dropped 2; count of bases not matched to a gene: 6. Germline V gene sequence: CDR1 SGDLS, CDR2 YYNGEE.

The V call is TRBV5-1, the J call TRBJ2-1; D is possibly TRBD1 or TRBD2 (5 bases each). The CDR3 is made up of 14 amino acids. The germline V gene has CDR1 SGHRS and CDR2 YFSETQ. Trimming stripped 0 bases from V and 2 bases from J, with 6 bases between. The CDR3 nucleotides read TGCGCCAGCAGCTTGGGGGACCCCTACAATGAGCAGTTCTTC. This gives the protein CASSLGDPYNEQFF.

This chain joins TRBV5-5 and TRBJ1-2; 8 nucleotides line up with TRBD1. V dropped 0 bases and J dropped 4; count of bases not matched to a gene: 8. Germline CDR1 SGHKS, CDR2 YYEKEE (reference sequence). The CDR3 extends over 16 amino acids. The CDR3 DNA sequence: TGTGCCAGCAGCTTGGGACCCCAGGGGGCGGTCTATGGCTACACCTTC. Translated, it gives CASSLGPQGAVYGYTF.

The genes are TRBV6-1 and TRBJ2-7; possible D gene TRBD1, 6 bases. This CDR3 is 14 amino acids long. CDR1 and CDR2 from the germline V gene are MNHNS and SASEGT. Trimming shortened V by 7 bases and J by 3 bases, and 16 bases separated the two germline ends. The CDR3 is CASKRDTISYEQYF. The CDR3 coding sequence is TGTGCCAGCAAACGGGACACCATAAGCTACGAGCAGTACTTC.

The chain combines TRBV28 with TRBJ2-3, with D possibly being TRBD2 (5 bases). Germline V gene data show CDR1 as MDHEN and CDR2 as SYDVKM. V lost 2 bases, J lost 4 bases, and 10 bases lay in between. The CDR3 has 14 amino acids. CDR3 sequence: CASSLGGSSDTQYF. The DNA for the CDR3 is TGTGCCAGCAGTTTAGGAGGCTCCTCAGATACGCAGTATTTT. Drawing the rest from reference TRBV28 and TRBJ2-3, the complete variable domain is DVKVTQSSRYLVKRTGEKVFLECVQDMDHENMFWYRQDPGLGLRLIYFSYDVKMKEKGDIPEGYSVSREKKERFSLILESASTNQTSMYLCASSLGGSSDTQYFGPGTRLTVL.

The rearrangement joins TRBV9 to TRBJ2-7, with D possibly TRBD2 on 6 matching bases. This CDR3 has 12 residues. Trimming took off 5 bases at V and 12 bases at J, with 18 bases between the two ends. Per the germline V gene, CDR1 is SGDLS and CDR2 is YYNGEE. In DNA, the CDR3 is TGTGCCAGCAGTCCAAATTTCGGGAGACTGTACTTC. Protein: CASSPNFGRLYF.

V and J are TRBV11-2 and TRBJ1-1, with D possibly being TRBD1 (5 bases). Germline V gene sequence: CDR1 SGHAT, CDR2 FQNNGV. Trimming left V 5 bases short and J 1 base short, with 8 bases between. There are 13 residues in the CDR3. In nucleotides, the CDR3 is TGTGCCAGCAGCCTGGGGCGGAACACTGAAGCTTTCTTT. This encodes CASSLGRNTEAFF.

The gene calls are TRBV5-1 and TRBJ2-5, with TRBD1 matching over 8 bases. CDR3 length: 16 amino acids. Trimming at V came to 7 bases and at J to 5 bases, leaving 16 bases not matched to a gene. Germline V gene lookup returns CDR1 SGHRS and CDR2 YFSETQ. As DNA, the CDR3 is TGCGCCAGCCAGACCCGAAGACAGGGGAGAGGCGAGACCCAGTACTTC. Amino acid sequence: CASQTRRQGRGETQYF.

This chain joins TRBV7-2 and TRBJ2-5, with 9 nucleotides matching TRBD2. Trimming at V came to 5 bases and at J to 1 base, leaving 5 bases not matched to a gene. The V gene's germline CDR1 is SGHTA and CDR2 FQGNSA. There are 15 residues in the CDR3. The CDR3 coding sequence is TGTGCCAGCAGCAGCTTGACTAGCGGCCAAGAGACCCAGTACTTC. It codes for CASSSLTSGQETQYF.

The rearrangement joins TRBV6-5 to TRBJ2-7; D not resolved. Germline-derived CDR1 and CDR2 are MNHEY and SVGAGI. The CDR3 spans 14 residues. The V end was cut by 5 bases, the J end by 6 bases, with 17 bases between. CDR3 coding DNA: TGTGCCAGCAGTCGAGACCCGACGGATCGCGAGCAGTACTTC. As protein: CASSRDPTDREQYF.

Concerning this clone: No DNA is shown, since the ends of the CDR3 on it are uncertain; the CDR3 is the one TCRdb lists. V and J are TRBV19 and TRBJ2-6. From its first to its last residue, the CDR3 has 16 amino acids. In germline, CDR1 is LNHDA, CDR2 SQIVND (reference sequence). CDR3 region: CASTSGPSSGANVLTF.

This clone was found once. The chain uses TRBV14 and TRBJ2-2; no firm D call. This CDR3 has 16 residues. CDR1 is SGHDN, CDR2 FVKESK, per germline. Trimming stripped 2 bases from V and 1 base from J, with 11 bases between. CDR3 in amino acids: CASSQLSHLNTGELFF. CDR3 in DNA: TGTGCCAGCAGCCAATTGTCCCACCTGAACACCGGGGAGCTGTTTTTT.

This clone was observed a single time. V usage is TRBV7-9 and J usage is TRBJ2-5; 11 nucleotides agree with TRBD1. The J call may be wrong; the DNA end is better matched by TRBJ2-7. The germline CDR1 and CDR2 sequences are SEHNR and FQNEAQ (reference sequence). CDR3 size: 14 residues. The DNA for the CDR3 is TGTGCCGCAGCGCGGGACAGGGGGGGCTACGAGCAGTACTTC. Amino acid sequence: CAAARDRGGYEQYF.

The V call is TRBV11-2, the J call TRBJ2-7, with D unresolved. The V end lost 1 base, the J end lost 0 bases, and 10 bases lay between the germline ends. The CDR3 extends over 15 amino acids. Looked up from germline, CDR1 is SGHAT and CDR2 is FQNNGV. The CDR3 sequence is CASSLASESSYEQYF. The CDR3 bases are TGTGCCAGCAGCTTAGCGTCCGAGAGCTCCTACGAGCAGTACTTC.

In its sample, this clone was seen once. The chain has TRBV5-1 and TRBJ2-2; D not resolved. The CDR3 extends over 15 amino acids. V was cut by 1 base and J by 1 base, with 8 bases left in between. From germline, CDR1 is SGHRS and CDR2 YFSETQ. The CDR3 DNA is TGCGCCAGCAGCTTGTGGTCAGGGAACACCGGGGAGCTGTTTTTT. Protein sequence: CASSLWSGNTGELFF.

The rearrangement uses TRBV6-5 and TRBJ2-7; 8 bases fit TRBD1. Germline CDR1 reads MNHEY; CDR2 reads SVGAGI. V shed 0 bases, J shed 7 bases, and the junction held 11 bases outside the gene matches. The CDR3 runs 16 residues. In DNA form, the CDR3 reads TGTGCCAGCAGTTACTCGAGTGACAGGGGCTTGGGAGAGCAGTACTTC. Translated: CASSYSSDRGLGEQYF.

This chain joins TRBV5-1 and TRBJ2-1; either TRBD1 or TRBD2 may fit D (6 bases each). Trimming took 0 bases from V and 6 from J, leaving 10 bases between them. The CDR3 covers 14 residues. Germline values: CDR1 SGHRS, CDR2 YFSETQ. The CDR3 here is CASSLGEGGNEQFF. As DNA, the CDR3 is TGCGCCAGCAGCTTGGGTGAGGGGGGCAATGAGCAGTTCTTC.

This clone was recorded a few times. This sequence joins TRBV7-6 and TRBJ1-1, with no clear D. This CDR3 is built from 14 residues. The V gene lost 0 bases and the J gene lost 4 bases, with 9 bases spanning the gap. Germline lookup yields CDR1 SGHVS and CDR2 FNYEAQ. CDR3 nucleotide sequence: TGTGCCAGCAGCTTAGCTAGGTACGGCACTGAAGCTTTCTTT. Its protein product is CASSLARYGTEAFF.